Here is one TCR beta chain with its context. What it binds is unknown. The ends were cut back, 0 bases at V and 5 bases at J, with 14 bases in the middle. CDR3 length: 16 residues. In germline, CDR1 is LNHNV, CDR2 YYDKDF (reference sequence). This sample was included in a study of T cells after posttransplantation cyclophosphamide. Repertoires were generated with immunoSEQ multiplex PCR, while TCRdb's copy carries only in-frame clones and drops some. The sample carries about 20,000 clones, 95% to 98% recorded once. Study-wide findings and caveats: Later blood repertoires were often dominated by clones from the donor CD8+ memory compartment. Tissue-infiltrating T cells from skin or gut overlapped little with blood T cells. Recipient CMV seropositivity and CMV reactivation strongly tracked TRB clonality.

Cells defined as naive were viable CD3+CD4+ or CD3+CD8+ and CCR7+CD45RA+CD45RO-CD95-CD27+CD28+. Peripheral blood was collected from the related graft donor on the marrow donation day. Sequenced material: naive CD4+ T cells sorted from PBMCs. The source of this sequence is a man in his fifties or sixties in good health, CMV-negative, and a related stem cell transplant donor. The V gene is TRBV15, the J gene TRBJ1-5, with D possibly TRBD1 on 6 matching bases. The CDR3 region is CATSRDRWGRDQPQHF. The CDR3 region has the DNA TGTGCCACCAGCAGAGATCGGTGGGGGCGAGATCAGCCCCAGCATTTT.